This TCR beta chain was captured in a study of CD8+ T cells in alopecia areata. Treatment indicated: oral pan-JAK inhibitor, 5-10 mg twice daily. TCR sequencing used cDNA made by reverse transcription of extracted RNA. TCRdb's copy holds only in-frame clones and misses some; the assay was immunoSEQ multiplex PCR. The data contain about 97,000 clones, 60% of them seen just once; the ten biggest clones take up around 17%. CDR1 is SGHRS, CDR2 YFSETQ, per germline. Trimming cost V 4 bases and J 2 bases; bases outside gene matches: 3. The CDR3 runs to 14 residues. The receptor was isolated from a human donor with alopecia areata. The V gene is TRBV5-1, the J gene TRBJ2-5; 9 bases map to TRBD1. Sequencing used CD8+ T cells sorted from blood, obtained between weeks 55 and 65, from a patient treated with tofacitinib. The CDR3: CASSRDREQETQYF. In DNA form, the CDR3 reads TGCGCCAGCAGCCGGGACAGGGAACAAGAGACCCAGTACTTC.